This T cell receptor beta chain comes out of a study of PD-1 blockade in classical Hodgkin lymphoma. Study findings and constraints: Patients with a complete response exhibited baseline diversity comparable to newly diagnosed patients. Baseline TCR diversity was reportedly lower in newly diagnosed patients than healthy donors. TCR diversity rose significantly by C4D1 in CD4+ but not CD8+ cells.

To note about this clone: Its specificity is unknown.

Method: immunoSEQ multiplex PCR; TCRdb's copy keeps in-frame clones and lacks some. The sample holds around 100,000 clones; about nine tenths are singletons and the top ten take 2.5% to 3.5%. Germline CDR1 LNHDA, CDR2 SQIVND (reference sequence). This CDR3 contains 14 residues. V was clipped by 4 bases and J by 10 bases; unmatched bases: 6. The time point is: cycle 4 day 1 (C4D1), after 6 weeks of nivolumab. Exposure to brentuximab vedotin varied, and each patient had relapsed following autologous stem cell transplantation. The source is a human donor with classical Hodgkin lymphoma. V and J are TRBV19 and TRBJ1-6, with 8 bases aligning to TRBD1. The specimen was peripheral blood mononuclear cells (PBMCs), collected before the fourth cycle of nivolumab. The chain's CDR3 is CASSTGQGISPLHF. The CDR3 DNA sequence: TGTGCCAGTAGTACAGGACAGGGAATCTCACCCCTCCACTTT.